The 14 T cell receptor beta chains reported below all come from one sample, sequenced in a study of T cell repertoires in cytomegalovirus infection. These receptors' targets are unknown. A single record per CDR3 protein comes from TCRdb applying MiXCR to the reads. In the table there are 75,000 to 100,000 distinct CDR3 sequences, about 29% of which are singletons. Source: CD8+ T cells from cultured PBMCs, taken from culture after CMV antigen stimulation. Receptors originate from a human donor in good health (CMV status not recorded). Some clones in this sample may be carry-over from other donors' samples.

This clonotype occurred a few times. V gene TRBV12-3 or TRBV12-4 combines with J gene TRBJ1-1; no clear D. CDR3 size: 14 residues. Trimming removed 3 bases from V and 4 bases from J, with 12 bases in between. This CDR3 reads CASSFMSVGTEAFF. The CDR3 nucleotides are TGTGCCAGCAGTTTTATGTCTGTGGGCACTGAAGCTTTCTTT.

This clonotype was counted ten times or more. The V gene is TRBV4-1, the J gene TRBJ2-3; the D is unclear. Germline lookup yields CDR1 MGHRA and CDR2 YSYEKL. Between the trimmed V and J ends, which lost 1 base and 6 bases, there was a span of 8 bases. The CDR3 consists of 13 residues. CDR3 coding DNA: TGCGCCAGCAGCCAAGGATCGTCGGATACGCAGTATTTT. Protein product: CASSQGSSDTQYF.

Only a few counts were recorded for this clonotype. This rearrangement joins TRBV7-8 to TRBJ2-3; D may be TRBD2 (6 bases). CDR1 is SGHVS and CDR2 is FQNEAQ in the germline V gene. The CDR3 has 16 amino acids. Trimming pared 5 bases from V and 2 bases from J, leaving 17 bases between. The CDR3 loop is CASSAAGGYYTDTQYF. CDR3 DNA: TGTGCCAGCAGCGCCGCCGGAGGGTACTACACAGATACGCAGTATTTT.

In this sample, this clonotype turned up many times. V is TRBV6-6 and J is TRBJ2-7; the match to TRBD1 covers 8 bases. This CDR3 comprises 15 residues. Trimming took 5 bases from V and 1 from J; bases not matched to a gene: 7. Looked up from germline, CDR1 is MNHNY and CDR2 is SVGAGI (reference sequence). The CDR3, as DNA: TGTGCCAGCAGTCGGGGAAGGACAGGGTCCTACGAGCAGTACTTC. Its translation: CASSRGRTGSYEQYF.

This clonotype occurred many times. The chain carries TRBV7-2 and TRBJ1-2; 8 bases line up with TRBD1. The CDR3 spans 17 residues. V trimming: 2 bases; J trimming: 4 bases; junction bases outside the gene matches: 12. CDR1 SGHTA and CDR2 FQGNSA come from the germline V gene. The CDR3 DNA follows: TGTGCCAGCAGCTTATTGGGGGGGGCAGGGGGCAGCTATGGCTACACCTTC. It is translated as CASSLLGGAGGSYGYTF.

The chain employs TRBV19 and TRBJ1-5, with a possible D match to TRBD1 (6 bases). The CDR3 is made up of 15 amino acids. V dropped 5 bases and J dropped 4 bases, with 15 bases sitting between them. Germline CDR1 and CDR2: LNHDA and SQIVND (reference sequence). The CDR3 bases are TGTGCCAGTAGTGGCGACGGGGGCCTAAATCAGCCCCAGCATTTT. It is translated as CASSGDGGLNQPQHF.

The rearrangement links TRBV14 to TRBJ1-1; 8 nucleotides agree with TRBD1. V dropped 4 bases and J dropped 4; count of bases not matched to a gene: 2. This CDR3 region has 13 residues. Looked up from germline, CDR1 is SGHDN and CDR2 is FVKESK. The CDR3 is CASSLTGGTEAFF. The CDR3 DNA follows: TGTGCCAGCAGCCTTACAGGGGGCACTGAAGCTTTCTTT.

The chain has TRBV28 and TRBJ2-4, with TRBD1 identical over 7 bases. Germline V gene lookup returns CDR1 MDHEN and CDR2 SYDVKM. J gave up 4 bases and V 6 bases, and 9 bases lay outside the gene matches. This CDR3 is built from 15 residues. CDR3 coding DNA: TGTGCCAGCAGGTTGACAGGGTTGAATAAAAACATTCAGTACTTC. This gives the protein CASRLTGLNKNIQYF.

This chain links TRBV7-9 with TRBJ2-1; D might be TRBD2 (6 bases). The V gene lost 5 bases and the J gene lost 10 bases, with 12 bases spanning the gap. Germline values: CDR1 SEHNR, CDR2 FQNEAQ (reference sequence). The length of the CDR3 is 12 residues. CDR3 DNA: TGTGCCAGCAGCCTCGGGACTCAGGAGCAGTTCTTC. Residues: CASSLGTQEQFF.

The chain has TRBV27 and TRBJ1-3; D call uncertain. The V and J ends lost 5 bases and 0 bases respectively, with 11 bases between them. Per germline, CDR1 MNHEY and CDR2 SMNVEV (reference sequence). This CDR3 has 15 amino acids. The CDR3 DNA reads TGTGCCAGCAGTCCCCGGGGATACTCTGGAAACACCATATATTTT. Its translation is CASSPRGYSGNTIYF.

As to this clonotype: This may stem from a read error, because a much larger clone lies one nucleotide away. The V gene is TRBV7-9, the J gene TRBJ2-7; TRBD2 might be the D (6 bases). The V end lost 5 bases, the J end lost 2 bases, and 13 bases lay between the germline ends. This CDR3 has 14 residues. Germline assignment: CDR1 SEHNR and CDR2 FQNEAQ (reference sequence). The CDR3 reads CASSLRENPYEQYF. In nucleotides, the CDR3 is TGTGCCAGCAGCCTACGGGAGAACCCCTACGAGCAGTACTTC.

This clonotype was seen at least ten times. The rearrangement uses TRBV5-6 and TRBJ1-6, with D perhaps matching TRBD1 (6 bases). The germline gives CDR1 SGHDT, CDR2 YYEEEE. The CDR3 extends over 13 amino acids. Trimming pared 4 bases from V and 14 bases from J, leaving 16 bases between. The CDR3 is CASSAGHVGTLHF. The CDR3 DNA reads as TGTGCCAGCAGCGCGGGACACGTAGGGACCCTCCACTTT.

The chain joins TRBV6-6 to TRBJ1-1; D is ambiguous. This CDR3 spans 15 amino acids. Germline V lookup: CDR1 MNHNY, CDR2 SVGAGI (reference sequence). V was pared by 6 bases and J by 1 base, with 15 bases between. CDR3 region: CASSYKPTANTEAFF. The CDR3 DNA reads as TGTGCCAGCAGCTACAAACCAACAGCGAACACTGAAGCTTTCTTT.

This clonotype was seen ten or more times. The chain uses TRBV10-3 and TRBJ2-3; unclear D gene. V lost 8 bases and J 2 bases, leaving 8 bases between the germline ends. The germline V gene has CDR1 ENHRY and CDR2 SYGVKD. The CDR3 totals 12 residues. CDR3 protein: CAIRMHTDTQYF. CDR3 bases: TGTGCCATCCGAATGCACACAGATACGCAGTATTTT.